The present TCR beta chain was sequenced within a study of OX40 agonist ivuxolimab in advanced cancers. Across the study: While on treatment, patients had intravenous ivuxolimab at 0.01 to 10 mg/kg every 2 weeks. Males comprised approximately 81% of the group, whose mean age was roughly 60 years (range about 20 to 90).

TCRdb's table, derived via immunoSEQ multiplex PCR, lists solely in-frame clones and lacks some. The top ten clones hold 0.4% to 0.55% of a sample with 70,000 to 95,000 clones, about 90% of them seen once. Trimming removed 3 bases from V and 2 bases from J, with 13 bases in between. CDR3 length: 15 residues. The germline V gene encodes CDR1 SGHVS and CDR2 FNYEAQ. Patients were ruled out by autoimmune disease history or systemic immunosuppression. Sample: CD4+ or CD8+ T cells sorted from blood, taken in a trial of the OX40 agonist ivuxolimab. The TCR sequence derives from an adult with an advanced solid tumor such as melanoma, head and neck, liver or kidney cancer. The chain combines TRBV7-6 with TRBJ2-5; D may be TRBD1 or TRBD2 (6 bases each). Written as DNA, the CDR3 is TGTGCCAGCAGCTTCGTAGGGGGAGGACAAGAGACCCAGTACTTC. It is translated as CASSFVGGGQETQYF. The full variable domain, completed using reference TRBV7-6 and TRBJ2-5, is GAGVSQSPRYKVTKRGQDVALRCDPISGHVSLYWYRQALGQGPEFLTYFNYEAQQDKSGLPNDRFSAERPEGSISTLTIQRTEQRDSAMYRCASSFVGGGQETQYFGPGTRLLVL.